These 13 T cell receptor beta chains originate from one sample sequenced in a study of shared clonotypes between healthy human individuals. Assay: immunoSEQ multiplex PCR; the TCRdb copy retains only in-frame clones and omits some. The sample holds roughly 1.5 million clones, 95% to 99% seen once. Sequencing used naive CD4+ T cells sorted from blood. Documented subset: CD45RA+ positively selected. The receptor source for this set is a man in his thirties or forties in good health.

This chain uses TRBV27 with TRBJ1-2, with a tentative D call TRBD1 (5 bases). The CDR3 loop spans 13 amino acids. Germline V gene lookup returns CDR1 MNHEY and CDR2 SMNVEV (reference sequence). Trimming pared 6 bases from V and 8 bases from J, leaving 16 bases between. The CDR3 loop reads CASRTTGLSGYTF. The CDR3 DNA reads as TGTGCCAGCAGAACCACAGGTCTTAGCGGCTACACCTTC.

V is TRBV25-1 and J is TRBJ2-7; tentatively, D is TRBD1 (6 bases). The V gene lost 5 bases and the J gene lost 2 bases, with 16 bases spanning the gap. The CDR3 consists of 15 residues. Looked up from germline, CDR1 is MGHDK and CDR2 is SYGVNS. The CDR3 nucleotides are TGTGCCAGCAGTCCAAACCCGGGGACAACCTACGAGCAGTACTTC. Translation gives CASSPNPGTTYEQYF.

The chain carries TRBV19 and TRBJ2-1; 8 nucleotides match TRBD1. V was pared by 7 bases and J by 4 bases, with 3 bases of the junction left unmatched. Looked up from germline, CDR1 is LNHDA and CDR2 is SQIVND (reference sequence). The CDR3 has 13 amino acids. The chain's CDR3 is CASKGQEYNEQFF. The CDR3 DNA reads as TGTGCCAGTAAGGGACAGGAATACAATGAGCAGTTCTTC.

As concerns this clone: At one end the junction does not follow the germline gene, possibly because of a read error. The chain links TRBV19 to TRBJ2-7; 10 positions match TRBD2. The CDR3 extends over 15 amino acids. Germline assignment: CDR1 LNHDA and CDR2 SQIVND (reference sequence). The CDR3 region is CASRIAGGNGAEQYF. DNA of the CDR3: TGTGCCAGTAGGATAGCGGGGGGCAACGGGGCCGAGCAGTACTTC.

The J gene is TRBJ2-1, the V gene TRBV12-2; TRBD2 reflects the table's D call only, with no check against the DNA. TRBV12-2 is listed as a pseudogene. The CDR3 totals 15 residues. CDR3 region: CASRLRQDGKDEQFF. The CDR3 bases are TGTGCAAGTCGCTTAAGGCAGGACGGGAAGGATGAGCAGTTCTTC.

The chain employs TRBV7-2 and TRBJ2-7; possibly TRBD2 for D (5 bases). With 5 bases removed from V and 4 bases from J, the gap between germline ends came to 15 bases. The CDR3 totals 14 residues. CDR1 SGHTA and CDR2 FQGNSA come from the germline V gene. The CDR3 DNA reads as TGTGCCAGCAGCCCCGGGGTTTCTATGTACGAGCAGTACTTC. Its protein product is CASSPGVSMYEQYF.

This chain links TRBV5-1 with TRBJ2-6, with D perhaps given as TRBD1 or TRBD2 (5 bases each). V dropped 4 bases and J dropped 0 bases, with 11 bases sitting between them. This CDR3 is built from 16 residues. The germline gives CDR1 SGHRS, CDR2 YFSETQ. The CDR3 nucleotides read TGCGCCAGCAGCGGTGGGGGAAACTCTGGGGCCAACGTCCTGACTTTC. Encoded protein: CASSGGGNSGANVLTF.

CDR3: CASSLQTGIADTQYF. The CDR3 DNA follows: TGTGCCAGCAGCTTGCAGACAGGGATTGCAGATACGCAGTATTTT. V usage is TRBV5-4 and J usage is TRBJ2-3; 7 nucleotides match TRBD1. Per germline, CDR1 SGHNT and CDR2 YYREEE (reference sequence). This CDR3 has 15 residues. V lost 1 base, J lost 4 bases, and 6 bases stayed unmatched.

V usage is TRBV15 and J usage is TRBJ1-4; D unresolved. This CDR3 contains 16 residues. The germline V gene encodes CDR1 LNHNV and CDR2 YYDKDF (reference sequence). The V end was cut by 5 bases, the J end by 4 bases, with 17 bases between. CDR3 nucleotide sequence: TGTGCCACCAGCCCCCGGGGAGGCAGCTTTAATGAAAAACTGTTTTTT. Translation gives CATSPRGGSFNEKLFF.

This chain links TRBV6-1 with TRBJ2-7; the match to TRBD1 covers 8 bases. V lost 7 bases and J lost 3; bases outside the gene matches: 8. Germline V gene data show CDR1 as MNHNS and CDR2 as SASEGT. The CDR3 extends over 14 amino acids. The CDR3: CASIQTDRGYEQYF. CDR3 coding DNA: TGTGCCAGCATCCAAACCGACAGGGGCTACGAGCAGTACTTC.

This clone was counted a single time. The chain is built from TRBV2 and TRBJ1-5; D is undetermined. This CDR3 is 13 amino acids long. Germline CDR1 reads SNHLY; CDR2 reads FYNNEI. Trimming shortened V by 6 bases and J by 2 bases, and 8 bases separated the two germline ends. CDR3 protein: CASRQRGNQPQHF. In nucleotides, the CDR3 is TGTGCCAGCAGACAACGGGGCAATCAGCCCCAGCATTTT.

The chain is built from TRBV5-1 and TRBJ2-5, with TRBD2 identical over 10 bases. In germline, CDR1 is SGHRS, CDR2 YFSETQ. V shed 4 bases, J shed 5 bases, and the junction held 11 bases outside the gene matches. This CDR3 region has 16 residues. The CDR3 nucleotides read TGCGCCAGCAGCACGGGGACTAGCGAGTATGGGGAGACCCAGTACTTC. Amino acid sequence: CASSTGTSEYGETQYF.

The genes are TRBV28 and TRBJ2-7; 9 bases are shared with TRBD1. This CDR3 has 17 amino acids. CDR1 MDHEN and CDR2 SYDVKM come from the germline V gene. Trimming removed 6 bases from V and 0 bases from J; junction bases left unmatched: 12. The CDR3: CASRPPPGQGRSYEQYF. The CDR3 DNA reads TGTGCCAGCAGACCACCTCCGGGACAGGGACGCTCCTACGAGCAGTACTTC.